These 18 T cell receptor beta chains were sequenced from one sample in a study of diagnostic markers for celiac disease. From its re-call of the reads, TCRdb lists each CDR3 protein once, without DNA. This listing includes several thousand distinct CDR3 sequences. What was sequenced was either unsorted cells or a sorted T cell fraction (not recorded which). All receptors derive from a human donor. This table probably holds off-target reads from a library built for another chain.

The CDR3: CASSSRTGGVADTQYF. The rearrangement joins TRBV6-2 or TRBV6-3 to TRBJ2-3; there is no DNA to check the TCRdb D call of TRBD1. CDR3 length equals 16 residues. Germline-derived CDR1 and CDR2 are MNHEY and SVGEGT.

J is TRBJ1-3 and V is TRBV12-3 or TRBV12-4. CDR3 length: 12 amino acids. This CDR3 is CASRITGNTIYF.

The V and J genes are TRBV6-2 or TRBV6-3 and TRBJ1-1; the TRBD1 assignment by TCRdb is unverifiable without DNA. The CDR3 totals 12 residues. CDR1 and CDR2 from the germline V gene are MNHEY and SVGEGT. CDR3 amino acids: CASSFGSRVAFF.

Frequency places this clonotype as medium-sized. The V gene is TRBV29-1, the J gene TRBJ2-1; with no DNA, the TCRdb D assignment of TRBD2 cannot be verified. Germline CDR1 SQVTM, CDR2 ANQGSEA. This CDR3 has 15 amino acids. The CDR3 is CSVALTAALGNEQFF.

The chain employs TRBV23-1 and TRBJ1-5; without DNA, the TCRdb call of TRBD1 cannot be checked. TRBV23-1 is an ORF for which the function is uncertain. The CDR3 has 17 residues. The CDR3 reads CASIPSSGEFSNQPQHF.

Its frequency marks this clonotype as medium-sized (0.01 to 0.1%). The chain couples TRBV12-3 or TRBV12-4 to TRBJ2-1; the D call of TRBD1 rests on TCRdb alone, since no DNA is present to check it. This CDR3 has 14 amino acids. This CDR3 is CASSLDGQAHEQFF.

The rearrangement joins TRBV5-1 to TRBJ1-1; TCRdb lists TRBD1, though no DNA is available to test this call. Germline lookup yields CDR1 SGHRS and CDR2 YFSETQ. The CDR3 length is 14 residues. This CDR3 is CASSSTGPNTEAFF.

The rearrangement links TRBV5-1 to TRBJ2-2; TCRdb lists TRBD2, though no DNA is available to test this call. The germline gives CDR1 SGHRS, CDR2 YFSETQ. This CDR3 spans 17 amino acids. CDR3 residues: CASSLIGGVINTGELFF.

V and J are TRBV7-3 and TRBJ2-1; no DNA is available, so the TRBD2 call from TCRdb remains unchecked. The length of the CDR3 is 12 residues. From germline, CDR1 is SGHTA and CDR2 FQGTGA. CDR3 sequence: CASSLMAGEQFF.

This clonotype is called medium-sized (0.01 to 0.1%) based on its frequency. V usage is TRBV5-1 and J usage is TRBJ1-1; TCRdb proposes TRBD1, but this gene call is untestable without DNA. Germline values: CDR1 SGHRS, CDR2 YFSETQ. There are 19 residues in the CDR3. The CDR3 sequence is CASRYQPSGQGSRNTEAFF.

This clonotype is identified as medium-sized from frequency. V usage is TRBV18 and J usage is TRBJ1-1; without DNA, the TCRdb call of TRBD1 cannot be checked. Germline lookup yields CDR1 KGHSH and CDR2 LQKENI. This CDR3 is 18 amino acids long. The CDR3 region is CASSKRLPGTGGNTEAFF.

Its frequency marks this clonotype as medium-sized (0.01 to 0.1%). The chain joins TRBV3-1 to TRBJ1-1. The CDR3 sequence is 14 residues long. In germline, CDR1 is LGHDT, CDR2 YNNKEL (reference sequence). The CDR3 loop is CASSHPRSNTEAFF.

The chain links TRBV14 to TRBJ2-3. CDR3 length equals 14 residues. Germline loops: CDR1 SGHDN, CDR2 FVKESK. The CDR3 here is CASSQAPSKNTQYF.

The chain links TRBV3-1 to TRBJ1-5. Looked up from germline, CDR1 is LGHDT and CDR2 is YNNKEL (reference sequence). CDR3 length: 14 residues. CDR3 region: CASSHDRSNQPQHF.

Its frequency marks this clonotype as large. V usage is TRBV20-1 and J usage is TRBJ2-1. CDR1 DFQATT and CDR2 SNEGSKA come from the germline V gene (reference sequence). The length of the CDR3 is 15 residues. CDR3: CSARDLSRSYNEQFF.

The CDR3 region is CASSSPTFGGEPQHF. V is TRBV5-6 and J is TRBJ1-5; there is no DNA to check the TCRdb D call of TRBD1. The length of the CDR3 is 15 residues. From germline, CDR1 is SGHDT and CDR2 YYEEEE. The variable domain in full, with the rest retrieved from reference TRBV5-6 and TRBJ1-5, is DAGVTQSPTHLIKTRGQQVTLRCSPKSGHDTVSWYQQALGQGPQFIFQYYEEEERQRGNFPDRFSGHQFPNYSSELNVNALLLGDSALYLCASSSPTFGGEPQHFGDGTRLSIL.

By frequency, this clonotype registers medium-sized. This chain joins TRBV3-1 and TRBJ1-1. The V gene's germline CDR1 is LGHDT and CDR2 YNNKEL (reference sequence). The CDR3 extends over 16 amino acids. CDR3 loop: CASSRGEGTQHTEAFF.

The chain joins TRBV20-1 to TRBJ2-1; TCRdb's D call, TRBD2, is unchecked because there is no DNA. There are 15 residues in the CDR3. The germline V gene encodes CDR1 DFQATT and CDR2 SNEGSKA (reference sequence). The CDR3 is CSARNLGVSYNEQFF.